The 22 T cell receptor beta chains given below trace back to one sample, sequenced in a study of blood T cell repertoires in COVID-19. The protocol was immunoSEQ multiplex PCR, while the TCRdb copy is restricted to in-frame clones and leaves out a portion. This sample carries about 390,000 clones, 87% of them seen once, and the ten largest clones take 10%. Sequenced: PBMCs or T cells enriched from blood (not recorded which). These TCRs come from a woman in her 50s who had recovered from COVID-19.

The sample holds one count of this clone. The V call is TRBV19, the J call TRBJ1-5; 8 nucleotides agree with TRBD1. The CDR3 is 15 amino acids. V gave up 6 bases and J gave up 3 bases; unmatched junction bases: 7. CDR1 and CDR2 from the germline V gene are LNHDA and SQIVND (reference sequence). This CDR3 is CASRRTGFDNQPQHF. CDR3 DNA: TGTGCCAGTAGAAGGACAGGGTTTGACAATCAGCCCCAGCATTTT.

V is TRBV5-8 and J is TRBJ1-2; TRBD1 might be the D (6 bases). Trimming pared 6 bases from V and 6 bases from J, leaving 15 bases between. Germline lookup yields CDR1 SGHTS and CDR2 YDEGEE. The CDR3 contains 13 residues. The CDR3 coding sequence is TGTGCCAGCATCCCGCGGGCAGGGGATGGCTACACCTTC. Translation gives CASIPRAGDGYTF. Together with reference TRBV5-8 and TRBJ1-2, the CDR3 gives the full variable domain: EAGVTQSPTHLIKTRGQQATLRCSPISGHTSVYWYQQALGLGLQFLLWYDEGEERNRGNFPPRFSGRQFPNYSSELNVNALELEDSALYLCASIPRAGDGYTFGSGTRLTVV.

J is TRBJ1-2 and V is TRBV5-1; the D is unclear. The CDR3 spans 14 residues. Trimming took 0 bases from V and 6 from J, leaving 12 bases between them. Germline CDR1 is SGHRS and CDR2 is YFSETQ. CDR3 in DNA: TGCGCCAGCAGCTTGGTTACTCCTACTGATGGCTACACCTTC. As protein: CASSLVTPTDGYTF.

The V call is TRBV5-1, the J call TRBJ2-1, with D possibly being TRBD1 (6 bases). CDR3 size: 17 residues. Germline V gene lookup returns CDR1 SGHRS and CDR2 YFSETQ. Trimming left V 3 bases short and J 2 bases short, with 18 bases between. The CDR3 region has the DNA TGCGCCAGCAGCTCTATCCCGCGACAGGTAGCCTACAATGAGCAGTTCTTC. Residues: CASSSIPRQVAYNEQFF.

This chain joins TRBV5-1 and TRBJ1-1, with TRBD1 as a possible D gene (6 bases). This CDR3 comprises 14 residues. Trimming pared 0 bases from V and 3 bases from J, leaving 9 bases between. Germline lookup yields CDR1 SGHRS and CDR2 YFSETQ. The CDR3 reads CASSLGRGDTEAFF. Here the CDR3 DNA reads TGCGCCAGCAGCTTGGGCAGGGGAGACACTGAAGCTTTCTTT.

The chain links TRBV5-6 to TRBJ1-2; weak D call: TRBD1 (5 bases). Germline V CDR1 and CDR2: SGHDT, YYEEEE. Trimming shortened V by 1 base and J by 5 bases, and 9 bases separated the two germline ends. CDR3 length: 13 amino acids. CDR3 DNA: TGTGCCAGCAGCTTGTCCAGGGCTTATGGCTACACCTTC. Protein: CASSLSRAYGYTF. The full variable domain, in which reference TRBV5-6 and TRBJ1-2 provide the parts outside the CDR3, is DAGVTQSPTHLIKTRGQQVTLRCSPKSGHDTVSWYQQALGQGPQFIFQYYEEEERQRGNFPDRFSGHQFPNYSSELNVNALLLGDSALYLCASSLSRAYGYTFGSGTRLTVV.

In nucleotides, the CDR3 is TGTGCCACCAGTGATTCAGGGACAGGGACTCCGCTAGCTGGCGCTTTCTTT. This gives the protein CATSDSGTGTPLAGAFF. The chain has TRBV24-1 and TRBJ1-1; 9 bases match TRBD1. CDR3 length: 17 residues. J lost 11 bases, V lost 2 bases, and 17 bases had no gene match. The germline CDR1 and CDR2 sequences are KGHDR and SFDVKD.

The rearrangement joins TRBV3-1 (or the pseudogene TRBV3-2) to TRBJ2-2; TRBD1 might be the D (5 bases). Germline assignment: CDR1 LGHDT and CDR2 YNNKEL (reference sequence). V shed 1 base and J shed 3 bases, with 6 bases lying between them. The CDR3 is made up of 14 amino acids. CDR3 in DNA: TGTGCCAGCAGCCAAGTAGGGGACACCGGGGAGCTGTTTTTT. It encodes CASSQVGDTGELFF.

The chain has TRBV7-9 and TRBJ2-1; 9 nucleotides line up with TRBD2. The CDR3 totals 16 residues. Per the germline V gene, CDR1 is SEHNR and CDR2 is FQNEAQ (reference sequence). V shed 4 bases and J 9 bases; nucleotides not matched to a gene: 13. As DNA, the CDR3 is TGTGCCAGCAGCTCTCCGGGCGGGGGGGAGTCGGGTGAGCAGTTCTTC. Protein: CASSSPGGGESGEQFF.

This rearrangement joins TRBV5-1 to TRBJ2-7; 8 nucleotides line up with TRBD2. This CDR3 spans 14 amino acids. Germline CDR1 and CDR2: SGHRS and YFSETQ. The J segment lost 2 bases and the V segment lost 0 bases, leaving 1 base of the junction unmatched. The chain's CDR3 is CASSLEGLAYEQYF. The CDR3 DNA reads as TGCGCCAGCAGCTTGGAGGGACTAGCCTACGAGCAGTACTTC.

V usage is TRBV19 and J usage is TRBJ2-2; perhaps TRBD1 as D (6 bases). Germline V gene sequence: CDR1 LNHDA, CDR2 SQIVND (reference sequence). The CDR3 extends over 13 amino acids. Trimming cost V 7 bases and J 5 bases, with 11 bases left between them. This CDR3 reads CASKGGWTGELFF. In nucleotides, the CDR3 is TGTGCCAGTAAAGGGGGATGGACCGGGGAGCTGTTTTTT.

The rearrangement uses TRBV6-5 and TRBJ1-1; D is perhaps TRBD1 (6 bases). The CDR3 contains 13 residues. Trimming pared 5 bases from V and 8 bases from J, leaving 15 bases between. The V gene's germline CDR1 is MNHEY and CDR2 SVGAGI. CDR3 amino acids: CASSTPGTTEAFF. CDR3 coding DNA: TGTGCCAGCAGTACCCCCGGGACAACCGAAGCTTTCTTT.

This chain joins TRBV7-9 and TRBJ2-1; TRBD2 aligns across 13 bases. The CDR3 runs to 15 residues. CDR1 SEHNR and CDR2 FQNEAQ come from the germline V gene (reference sequence). V was clipped by 5 bases and J by 13 bases; unmatched bases: 11. CDR3 amino acids: CASSPFGTSGAFQFF. The CDR3 nucleotides are TGTGCCAGCAGCCCTTTTGGGACTAGCGGGGCCTTTCAGTTCTTC.

This chain joins TRBV27 and TRBJ2-5; possibly TRBD2 for D (5 bases). Trimming pared 5 bases from V and 4 bases from J, leaving 20 bases between. The CDR3 has 16 amino acids. CDR1 and CDR2 from the germline V gene are MNHEY and SMNVEV (reference sequence). Here the CDR3 reads CASSPIRSVGIETQYF. The CDR3 nucleotides read TGTGCCAGCAGTCCTATCCGATCGGTCGGGATAGAGACCCAGTACTTC.

The chain uses TRBV28 and TRBJ1-1; 8 bases are a match to TRBD1. Germline CDR1 is MDHEN and CDR2 is SYDVKM. The CDR3 consists of 14 residues. The V and J ends lost 3 bases and 3 bases, in that order; junction bases with no gene match: 3. CDR3 in amino acids: CASSFQGAHTEAFF. The CDR3 nucleotides read TGTGCCAGCAGTTTTCAGGGGGCGCACACTGAAGCTTTCTTT.

The chain joins TRBV4-1 to TRBJ2-1, with 8 positions matching TRBD2. Germline CDR1 reads MGHRA; CDR2 reads YSYEKL. This CDR3 is 17 amino acids long. The V segment lost 2 bases and the J segment 9 bases; nucleotides outside the gene matches: 15. The CDR3 DNA sequence: TGCGCCAGCAGCCAATCCCCGGGGGGGCCCGGAGAGGGTGAGCAGTTCTTC. It yields the protein CASSQSPGGPGEGEQFF.

This chain connects TRBV5-8 to TRBJ1-3; tentative D call: TRBD1 (5 bases). The V gene's germline CDR1 is SGHTS and CDR2 YDEGEE. The ends were cut back, 2 bases at V and 4 bases at J, with 10 bases in the middle. The CDR3 is 14 residues long. The CDR3 DNA is TGTGCCAGCAGCTTCAGGGTGGCCGGAAACACCATATATTTT. Amino acid sequence: CASSFRVAGNTIYF.

This chain connects TRBV28 to TRBJ1-4; 8 bases align to TRBD1. Looked up from germline, CDR1 is MDHEN and CDR2 is SYDVKM. J was trimmed by 5 bases and V by 1 base; bases with no gene match: 3. This CDR3 contains 15 residues. CDR3 in amino acids: CASSLLGQENEKLFF. For the CDR3, the DNA is TGTGCCAGCAGTTTATTGGGACAGGAAAATGAAAAACTGTTTTTT.

The rearrangement uses TRBV7-2 and TRBJ1-2, with D maybe TRBD1 (5 bases). In germline, CDR1 is SGHTA, CDR2 FQGNSA. This CDR3 region has 15 residues. V was pared by 1 base and J by 8 bases, with 17 bases between. The CDR3 region has the DNA TGTGCCAGCAGCTTAGGACTCAGGGCCGCGTACGGCTACACCTTC. Its protein product is CASSLGLRAAYGYTF.

CDR3 sequence reads: CASSLGSWPPRLPYGYTF. CDR3 nucleotide sequence: TGTGCCAGCAGCTTAGGATCATGGCCGCCCCGATTGCCTTATGGCTACACCTTC. The rearrangement joins TRBV11-2 to TRBJ1-2; D not certain. Germline CDR1 is SGHAT and CDR2 is FQNNGV. V lost 1 base, J lost 5 bases, and 23 bases lay in between. The CDR3 runs 18 residues. The variable domain in full, with the rest retrieved from reference TRBV11-2 and TRBJ1-2, is EAGVAQSPRYKIIEKRQSVAFWCNPISGHATLYWYQQILGQGPKLLIQFQNNGVVDDSQLPKDRFSAERLKGVDSTLKIQPAKLEDSAVYLCASSLGSWPPRLPYGYTFGSGTRLTVV.

The chain couples TRBV28 to TRBJ1-5; no clear D gene. Germline lookup yields CDR1 MDHEN and CDR2 SYDVKM. Between the trimmed V and J ends, which lost 3 bases and 0 bases, there was a span of 9 bases. CDR3 length: 15 residues. CDR3 region: CASSLGSHSNQPQHF. The CDR3 DNA reads TGTGCCAGCAGTTTGGGCAGCCATAGCAATCAGCCCCAGCATTTT. Complete variable domain (other parts from reference TRBV28 and TRBJ1-5): DVKVTQSSRYLVKRTGEKVFLECVQDMDHENMFWYRQDPGLGLRLIYFSYDVKMKEKGDIPEGYSVSREKKERFSLILESASTNQTSMYLCASSLGSHSNQPQHFGDGTRLSIL.

The gene calls are TRBV3-1 (or the pseudogene TRBV3-2) and TRBJ2-5, with a tentative D call TRBD2 (6 bases). The CDR3 runs to 13 residues. The germline V and J ends were trimmed by 3 bases and 3 bases, with 8 bases remaining between them. Germline CDR1 reads LGHDT; CDR2 reads YNNKEL (reference sequence). The CDR3 protein is CASSQLAEETQYF. Here the CDR3 DNA reads TGTGCCAGCAGCCAGTTAGCGGAAGAGACCCAGTACTTC.